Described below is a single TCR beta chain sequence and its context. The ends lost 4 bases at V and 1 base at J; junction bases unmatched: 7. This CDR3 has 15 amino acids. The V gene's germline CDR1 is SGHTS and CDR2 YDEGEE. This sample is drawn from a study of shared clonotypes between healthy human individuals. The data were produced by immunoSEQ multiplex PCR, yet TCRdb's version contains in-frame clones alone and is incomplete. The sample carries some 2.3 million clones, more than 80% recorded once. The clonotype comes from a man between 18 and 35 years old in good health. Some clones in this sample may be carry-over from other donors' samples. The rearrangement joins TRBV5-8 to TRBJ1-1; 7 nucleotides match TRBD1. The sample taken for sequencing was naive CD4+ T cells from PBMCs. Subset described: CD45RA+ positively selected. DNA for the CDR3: TGTGCCAGCAGCCAGGGACAGACCAAGAACACTGAAGCTTTCTTT. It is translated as CASSQGQTKNTEAFF.